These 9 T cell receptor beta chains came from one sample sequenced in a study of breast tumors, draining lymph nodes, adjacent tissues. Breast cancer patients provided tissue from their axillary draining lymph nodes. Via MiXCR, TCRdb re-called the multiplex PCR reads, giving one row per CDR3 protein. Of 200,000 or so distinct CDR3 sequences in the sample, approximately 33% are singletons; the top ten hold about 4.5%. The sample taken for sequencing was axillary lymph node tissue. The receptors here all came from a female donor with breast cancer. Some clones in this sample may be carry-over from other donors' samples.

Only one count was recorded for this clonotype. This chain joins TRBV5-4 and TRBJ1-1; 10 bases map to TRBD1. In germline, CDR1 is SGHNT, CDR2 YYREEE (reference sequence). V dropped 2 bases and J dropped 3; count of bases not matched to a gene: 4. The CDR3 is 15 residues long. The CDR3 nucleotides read TGTGCCAGCAGCTTTGGCGGACAGGGGGACACTGAAGCTTTCTTT. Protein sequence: CASSFGGQGDTEAFF.

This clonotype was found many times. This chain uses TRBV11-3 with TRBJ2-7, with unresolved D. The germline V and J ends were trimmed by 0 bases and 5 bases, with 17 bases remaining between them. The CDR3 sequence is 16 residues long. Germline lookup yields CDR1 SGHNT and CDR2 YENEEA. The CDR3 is CASSLDLRAVSHEQYF. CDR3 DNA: TGTGCCAGCAGCTTAGATCTCCGGGCGGTCTCGCACGAGCAGTACTTC.

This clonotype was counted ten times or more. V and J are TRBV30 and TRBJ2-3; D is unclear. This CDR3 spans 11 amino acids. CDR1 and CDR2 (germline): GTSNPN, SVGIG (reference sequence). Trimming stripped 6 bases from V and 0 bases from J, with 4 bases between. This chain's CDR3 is CACSSTDTQYF. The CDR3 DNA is TGTGCCTGTTCGAGCACAGATACGCAGTATTTT.

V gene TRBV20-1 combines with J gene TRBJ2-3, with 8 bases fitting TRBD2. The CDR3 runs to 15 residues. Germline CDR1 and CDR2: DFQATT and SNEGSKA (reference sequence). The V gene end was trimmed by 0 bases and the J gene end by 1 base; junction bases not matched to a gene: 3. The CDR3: CSARDLTSGTDTQYF. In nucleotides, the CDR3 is TGCAGTGCTAGAGACCTGACTAGCGGCACAGATACGCAGTATTTT.

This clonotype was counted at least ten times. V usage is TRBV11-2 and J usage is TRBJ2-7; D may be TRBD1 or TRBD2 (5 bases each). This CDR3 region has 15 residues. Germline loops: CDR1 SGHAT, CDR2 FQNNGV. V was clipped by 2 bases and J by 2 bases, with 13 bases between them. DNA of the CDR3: TGTGCCAGCAGCTTAACCGGGGCTCTCGCCTACGAGCAGTACTTC. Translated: CASSLTGALAYEQYF.

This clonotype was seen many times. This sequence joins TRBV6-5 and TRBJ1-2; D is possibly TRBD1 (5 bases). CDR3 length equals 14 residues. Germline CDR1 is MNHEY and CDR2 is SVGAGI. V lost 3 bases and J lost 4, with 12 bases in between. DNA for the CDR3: TGTGCCAGCAGTTATCAGGAGGGGTTCTATGGCTACACCTTC. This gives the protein CASSYQEGFYGYTF.

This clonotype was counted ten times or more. The CDR3 nucleotides read TGTGCCAGCAGCTTGGGTGACAGGGTGAGGGCAGAGACCCAGTACTTC. Amino acid sequence: CASSLGDRVRAETQYF. The rearrangement links TRBV5-8 to TRBJ2-5; 7 nucleotides match TRBD1. The germline V gene has CDR1 SGHTS and CDR2 YDEGEE. The CDR3 totals 16 residues. V lost 0 bases to trimming and J lost 4 bases; unmatched junction nucleotides: 9.

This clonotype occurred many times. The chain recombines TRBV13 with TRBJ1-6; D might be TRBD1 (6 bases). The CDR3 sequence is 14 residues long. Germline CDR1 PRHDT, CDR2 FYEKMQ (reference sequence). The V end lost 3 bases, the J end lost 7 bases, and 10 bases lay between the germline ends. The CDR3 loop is CASSLRGGNSPLHF. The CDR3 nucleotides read TGTGCCAGCAGCTTGAGGGGGGGAAATTCACCCCTCCACTTT. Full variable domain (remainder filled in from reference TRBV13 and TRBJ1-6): AAGVIQSPRHLIKEKRETATLKCYPIPRHDTVYWYQQGPGQDPQFLISFYEKMQSDKGSIPDRFSAQQFSDYHSELNMSSLELGDSALYFCASSLRGGNSPLHFGNGTRLTVT.

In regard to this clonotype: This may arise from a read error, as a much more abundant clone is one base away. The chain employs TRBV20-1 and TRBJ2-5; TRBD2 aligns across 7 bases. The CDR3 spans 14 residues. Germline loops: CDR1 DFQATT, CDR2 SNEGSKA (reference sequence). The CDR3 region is CSADAGTTKDTQYF. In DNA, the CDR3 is TGCAGTGCTGACGCCGGGACTACCAAAGACACCCAGTACTTC.